One and the same sample provided the 29 T cell receptor beta chains below, sequenced in a study of T cell repertoires in cytomegalovirus infection. TCRdb re-derived calls from the reads in MiXCR, one entry per CDR3 protein. Here the sample spans hundreds of thousands of distinct CDR3 sequences, around 32% being singletons. No cognate antigen is known for these TCRs. Sequenced here: cultured PBMCs, sampled from culture after CMV antigen stimulation. The receptors here all came from a human donor in good health (CMV status not recorded). Some clones in this sample may be carry-over from other donors' samples.

The chain combines TRBV5-6 with TRBJ2-3, with D perhaps given as TRBD1 or TRBD2 (5 bases each). This CDR3 region has 15 residues. Per germline, CDR1 SGHDT and CDR2 YYEEEE. V was cut by 4 bases and J by 5 bases, with 17 bases left in between. The CDR3 loop is CASSPHPGLRDTQYF. The CDR3 DNA is TGTGCCAGCAGCCCTCATCCGGGGCTGCGAGATACGCAGTATTTT. The full variable domain, in which reference TRBV5-6 and TRBJ2-3 provide the parts outside the CDR3, is DAGVTQSPTHLIKTRGQQVTLRCSPKSGHDTVSWYQQALGQGPQFIFQYYEEEERQRGNFPDRFSGHQFPNYSSELNVNALLLGDSALYLCASSPHPGLRDTQYFGPGTRLTVL.

This clonotype was recorded many times. The chain links TRBV7-2 to TRBJ2-5; possible D gene TRBD2, 6 bases. Germline-derived CDR1 and CDR2 are SGHTA and FQGNSA. Trimming removed 5 bases from V and 10 bases from J, with 14 bases in between. This CDR3 spans 12 amino acids. The CDR3 DNA is TGTGCCAGCAGCCCTCAGTGGAGGGACCAGTACTTC. This gives the protein CASSPQWRDQYF.

The CDR3 protein is CASSIRRGENYGYTF. CDR3 bases: TGTGCCAGTAGTATACGCCGGGGGGAGAACTATGGCTACACCTTC. V gene TRBV19 combines with J gene TRBJ1-2; D possibly corresponds to TRBD1 (5 bases). Germline CDR1 reads LNHDA; CDR2 reads SQIVND (reference sequence). This CDR3 comprises 15 residues. V gave up 2 bases and J gave up 2 bases, with 12 bases separating them.

The gene calls are TRBV11-2 and TRBJ1-2; D uncertain. Germline V gene data show CDR1 as SGHAT and CDR2 as FQNNGV. The CDR3 length is 14 residues. The V gene lost 0 bases and the J gene lost 7 bases, with 12 bases spanning the gap. CDR3 loop: CASSLDPAVVGYTF. DNA for the CDR3: TGTGCCAGCAGCTTAGATCCCGCCGTAGTTGGCTACACCTTC.

This clonotype was picked up a small number of times. The chain links TRBV7-2 to TRBJ2-6; maybe TRBD1 (6 bases). The CDR3 is made up of 15 amino acids. Germline lookup yields CDR1 SGHTA and CDR2 FQGNSA. Between the trimmed V and J ends, which lost 5 bases and 2 bases, there was a span of 10 bases. The CDR3 bases are TGTGCCAGCAGCCCAACAGGGACTGGGGCCAACGTCCTGACTTTC. Amino acid sequence: CASSPTGTGANVLTF.

V is TRBV9 and J is TRBJ2-5, with TRBD2 matching 9 bases. V was clipped by 5 bases and J by 5 bases; unmatched bases: 7. The CDR3 sequence is 14 residues long. Per the germline V gene, CDR1 is SGDLS and CDR2 is YYNGEE. The CDR3: CASSFGLAQETQYF. The CDR3 nucleotides are TGTGCCAGCAGTTTCGGACTAGCGCAGGAGACCCAGTACTTC.

The genes are TRBV6-5 and TRBJ1-1; 7 bases map to TRBD1. In germline, CDR1 is MNHEY, CDR2 SVGAGI. CDR3 length equals 16 residues. The ends lost 6 bases at V and 1 base at J; junction bases unmatched: 11. The CDR3 sequence is CASSSSVGTANTEAFF. For the CDR3, the DNA is TGTGCCAGCAGCTCCTCTGTCGGGACAGCGAACACTGAAGCTTTCTTT.

There are many counts of this clonotype. This chain connects TRBV7-2 to TRBJ2-7; perhaps TRBD1 as D (5 bases). V was pared by 5 bases and J by 0 bases, with 14 bases between. Germline CDR1 is SGHTA and CDR2 is FQGNSA. The CDR3 is 15 residues long. CDR3 loop: CASSLGAVLSYEQYF. DNA of the CDR3: TGTGCCAGCAGCCTAGGGGCCGTCCTCTCCTACGAGCAGTACTTC.

This rearrangement joins TRBV20-1 to TRBJ1-2; TRBD1 might be the D (6 bases). Germline CDR1 reads DFQATT; CDR2 reads SNEGSKA (reference sequence). The CDR3 contains 13 residues. Deletions cut 0 bases from V and 8 bases from J, with 13 bases between. CDR3 nucleotide sequence: TGCAGTGCTAGAGATGTGGCAGGGGACGGCTACACCTTC. This sequence encodes CSARDVAGDGYTF.

This clonotype was recorded a few times. V usage is TRBV7-8 and J usage is TRBJ2-2; tentative D call: TRBD1 (5 bases). CDR1 and CDR2 from the germline V gene are SGHVS and FQNEAQ. The ends were cut back, 1 base at V and 0 bases at J, with 9 bases in the middle. The CDR3 totals 16 residues. The CDR3 sequence is CASSLETAPNTGELFF. In DNA, the CDR3 is TGTGCCAGCAGCTTAGAGACAGCTCCGAACACCGGGGAGCTGTTTTTT.

This clonotype was seen a handful of times. The chain employs TRBV11-2 and TRBJ1-3; D perhaps matches TRBD1 (5 bases). V dropped 1 base and J dropped 0 bases, with 10 bases sitting between them. Germline CDR1 reads SGHAT; CDR2 reads FQNNGV. CDR3 length: 16 amino acids. CDR3 region: CASSLVGTPSGNTIYF. In nucleotides, the CDR3 is TGTGCCAGCAGCTTAGTTGGGACCCCCTCTGGAAACACCATATATTTT.

This chain links TRBV7-2 with TRBJ2-7; D gene uncertain. The germline V gene encodes CDR1 SGHTA and CDR2 FQGNSA. The CDR3 is 11 amino acids. The V end was cut by 6 bases, the J end by 8 bases, with 11 bases between. CDR3 sequence: CASRASTQQYF. The CDR3, as DNA: TGTGCCAGCAGAGCCTCGACTCAGCAGTACTTC.

The CDR3, as DNA: TGTGCCAGCAGTCTCGACTACTCCTACAATGAGCAGTTCTTC. It specifies CASSLDYSYNEQFF. The V call is TRBV6-8, the J call TRBJ2-1, with TRBD2 as a possible D gene (5 bases). The CDR3 has 14 residues. V was pared by 5 bases and J by 0 bases, with 8 bases between. Germline V gene lookup returns CDR1 MNHGY and CDR2 SAAAGT.

At least ten counts were recorded for this clonotype. The rearrangement uses TRBV7-8 and TRBJ1-6; 7 nucleotides match TRBD1. Germline CDR1 reads SGHVS; CDR2 reads FQNEAQ. V was clipped by 6 bases and J by 10 bases; unmatched bases: 9. This CDR3 contains 14 residues. The chain's CDR3 is CASSLDRVFSPLHF. The CDR3 region has the DNA TGTGCCAGCAGTCTCGACAGGGTCTTCTCACCCCTCCACTTT. The complete variable domain, with remaining parts taken from reference TRBV7-8 and TRBJ1-6, reads GAGVSQSPRYKVAKRGQDVALRCDPISGHVSLFWYQQALGQGPEFLTYFQNEAQLDKSGLPSDRFFAERPEGSVSTLKIQRTQQEDSAVYLCASSLDRVFSPLHFGNGTRLTVT.

V and J are TRBV20-1 and TRBJ2-2; D is tentatively TRBD1 or TRBD2 (5 bases each). Germline V gene sequence: CDR1 DFQATT, CDR2 SNEGSKA (reference sequence). V was pared by 3 bases and J by 6 bases, with 5 bases between. The CDR3 has 11 amino acids. DNA of the CDR3: TGCAGTGCTAGGGGGGCCGGGGAGCTGTTTTTT. Encoded protein: CSARGAGELFF.

There are a few counts of this clonotype. The chain couples TRBV20-1 to TRBJ1-1; 8 nucleotides match TRBD1. This CDR3 is built from 13 residues. The trim removed 6 bases at V and 3 bases at J, leaving 6 bases unmatched. Germline V gene lookup returns CDR1 DFQATT and CDR2 SNEGSKA (reference sequence). The CDR3 loop reads CSAPGTGDTEAFF. For the CDR3, the DNA is TGCAGTGCACCCGGGACAGGAGACACTGAAGCTTTCTTT.

This clonotype was found a few times. The chain joins TRBV5-1 to TRBJ1-5, with TRBD1 matching over 7 bases. The ends lost 4 bases at V and 6 bases at J; junction bases unmatched: 10. There are 15 residues in the CDR3. CDR1 SGHRS and CDR2 YFSETQ come from the germline V gene. The CDR3 region has the DNA TGCGCCAGCAGCCTTTCTGGACAGGACGGTCAGCCCCAGCATTTT. This translates into CASSLSGQDGQPQHF.

This clonotype appeared a few times. This chain connects TRBV12-3 or TRBV12-4 to TRBJ2-7; 9 nucleotides agree with TRBD1. This CDR3 is built from 16 residues. V lost 5 bases to trimming and J lost 3 bases; unmatched junction nucleotides: 11. For the CDR3, the DNA is TGTGCCAGCAGTCGAAGTCCGGGACAGGGTATCTACGAGCAGTACTTC. Its translation is CASSRSPGQGIYEQYF.

The V and J genes are TRBV2 and TRBJ1-5; D is unclear. Trimming removed 7 bases at V and 0 bases at J, with 10 bases between. The CDR3 covers 14 residues. Germline loops: CDR1 SNHLY, CDR2 FYNNEI. CDR3 residues: CASTSIVSNQPQHF. The CDR3 DNA follows: TGTGCCAGCACCTCGATAGTTAGCAATCAGCCCCAGCATTTT.

This clonotype was detected many times. The chain uses TRBV7-6 and TRBJ2-2; D may be TRBD2 (5 bases). Trimming removed 5 bases from V and 3 bases from J, with 19 bases in between. CDR1 and CDR2 (germline): SGHVS, FNYEAQ. The CDR3 runs to 17 residues. The CDR3 coding sequence is TGTGCCAGCAGCCTGGATTTCCGGGGAGTTTACACCGGGGAGCTGTTTTTT. This encodes CASSLDFRGVYTGELFF.

V is TRBV9 and J is TRBJ2-3; D gene uncertain. This CDR3 has 14 residues. The V and J ends lost 1 base and 2 bases respectively, with 8 bases between them. CDR1 is SGDLS and CDR2 is YYNGEE in the germline V gene. CDR3: CASSVTLPTDTQYF. As DNA, the CDR3 is TGTGCCAGCAGCGTAACCCTCCCCACAGATACGCAGTATTTT.

This clonotype was counted once. The rearrangement uses TRBV20-1 and TRBJ2-3; 11 nucleotides line up with TRBD2. The germline V gene encodes CDR1 DFQATT and CDR2 SNEGSKA (reference sequence). The ends lost 0 bases at V and 2 bases at J; junction bases unmatched: 4. The CDR3 runs to 16 residues. The CDR3 sequence is CSARDLLAGVTDTQYF. In DNA form, the CDR3 reads TGCAGTGCTAGAGATCTACTAGCGGGGGTCACAGATACGCAGTATTTT.

This clonotype was recorded a few times. The J gene is TRBJ2-1, the V gene TRBV3-1; 7 bases are shared with TRBD1. With V trimmed by 2 bases and J by 7 bases, 2 bases remained unmatched. From germline, CDR1 is LGHDT and CDR2 YNNKEL (reference sequence). The CDR3 sequence is 13 residues long. CDR3 amino acids: CASSQMTGNEQFF. CDR3 in DNA: TGTGCCAGCAGCCAAATGACAGGGAATGAGCAGTTCTTC.

This clonotype showed up just a few times. J is TRBJ2-1 and V is TRBV7-6; a weak D match, TRBD2 (5 bases). Germline CDR1 SGHVS, CDR2 FNYEAQ. This CDR3 contains 15 residues. V lost 4 bases, J lost 8 bases, and 18 bases lay in between. CDR3 sequence reads: CASSSYGRTGDEQFF. In DNA, the CDR3 is TGTGCCAGCAGCTCCTATGGGCGCACCGGGGATGAGCAGTTCTTC.

V is TRBV4-3 and J is TRBJ1-2; 12 bases map to TRBD1. V lost 3 bases to trimming and J lost 8 bases; unmatched junction nucleotides: 16. The CDR3 runs 18 residues. CDR1 and CDR2 from the germline V gene are LGHNA and YSLEER. CDR3 residues: CASSQGSGTGGKGRGYTF. In DNA form, the CDR3 reads TGCGCCAGCAGCCAGGGTTCCGGGACAGGGGGCAAAGGACGCGGCTACACCTTC.

This sequence joins TRBV4-1 and TRBJ2-7; 9 nucleotides line up with TRBD2. The J segment lost 3 bases and the V segment lost 0 bases, leaving 6 bases of the junction unmatched. CDR3 size: 16 residues. Germline CDR1 is MGHRA and CDR2 is YSYEKL. This CDR3 reads CASSQDLLAGSYEQYF. In DNA, the CDR3 is TGCGCCAGCAGCCAAGATCTTCTAGCGGGAAGCTACGAGCAGTACTTC.

This clonotype showed up just a few times. The chain couples TRBV7-9 to TRBJ2-7; D is ambiguous. This CDR3 contains 14 residues. The V end was cut by 1 base, the J end by 0 bases, with 7 bases between. CDR1 and CDR2 from the germline V gene are SEHNR and FQNEAQ (reference sequence). The CDR3 nucleotides read TGTGCCAGCAGCTTAGATTACCGCTCCTACGAGCAGTACTTC. Its protein product is CASSLDYRSYEQYF.

The J gene is TRBJ2-1, the V gene TRBV6-5; D gene uncertain. The CDR3 runs 13 residues. Trimming stripped 8 bases from V and 8 bases from J, with 16 bases between. Germline CDR1 is MNHEY and CDR2 is SVGAGI. The CDR3 is CASQRNGEDEQFF. DNA of the CDR3: TGTGCCAGCCAGAGGAATGGTGAAGATGAGCAGTTCTTC.

This sequence joins TRBV20-1 and TRBJ2-7; the D call may be TRBD1 or TRBD2 (5 bases each). Trimming stripped 5 bases from V and 4 bases from J, with 21 bases between. The CDR3 runs to 15 residues. The V gene's germline CDR1 is DFQATT and CDR2 SNEGSKA (reference sequence). As DNA, the CDR3 is TGCAGTGCTGGGACCGAAACAAAAGGGTTTTACGAGCAGTACTTC. It codes for CSAGTETKGFYEQYF.